The entry that follows covers one TCR beta chain sequence. Its antigen is as yet unknown. This entry belongs to a study of CD4+ T cells in melanoma. Study conclusions and caveats: In melanoma, neoantigen-specific CD4+ T cells reportedly differed in differentiation state.

The assay was immunoSEQ multiplex PCR, and TCRdb's table has in-frame clones only and misses some. The sample holds some 4,000 clones, approximately 73% seen once. V shed 5 bases, J shed 3 bases, and the junction held 3 bases outside the gene matches. The CDR3 has 14 amino acids. CDR1 and CDR2 (germline): SGHAT, FQNNGV. The clonotype originates from a human donor with melanoma. Sequenced material: tumor tissue. The genes are TRBV11-2 and TRBJ2-7, with TRBD1 matching over 11 bases. The CDR3 loop is CASSTGTGGYEQYF. The CDR3 DNA follows: TGTGCCAGCAGCACCGGGACAGGGGGCTACGAGCAGTACTTC.